These 29 T cell receptor beta chains originate from one sample sequenced in a study of patients and donors after allogeneic stem cell transplantation. TCRdb ran MiXCR on the RT-PCR reads and lists one entry per CDR3 protein. The sample holds 20,000 to 30,000 distinct CDR3 sequences; approximately 39% are singletons and the top ten take around 80%. The sample comprised blood, either unsorted or a sorted T cell fraction (not recorded which). Receptors originate from a human donor who was either an allogeneic HSCT recipient or a stem cell or donor lymphocyte infusion donor (not recorded which). It is not recorded whose cells these are; they may come from a transplant donor.

This clonotype has more than one count but fewer than ten. The chain is built from TRBV18 and TRBJ2-7; 7 bases align to TRBD1. V lost 6 bases to trimming and J lost 5 bases; unmatched junction nucleotides: 7. CDR1 and CDR2 from the germline V gene are KGHSH and LQKENI. The CDR3 spans 13 residues. The chain's CDR3 is CASSPDRVDEQYF. As DNA, the CDR3 is TGTGCCAGCTCCCCAGACAGGGTCGACGAGCAGTACTTC.

This clonotype has only a few counts. V and J are TRBV27 and TRBJ1-3; the match to TRBD1 covers 9 bases. The germline V gene has CDR1 MNHEY and CDR2 SMNVEV (reference sequence). With 4 bases clipped from V and 2 bases from J, the junction kept 3 bases outside the gene matches. This CDR3 spans 15 amino acids. CDR3 coding DNA: TGTGCCAGCAGTTCAGACAGGGGGGCTGGAAACACCATATATTTT. Translating it yields CASSSDRGAGNTIYF.

With regard to this clonotype: This is likely a read error, given that the CDR3 carries no conserved phenylalanine or tryptophan at its end. The gene calls are TRBV7-9 and TRBJ1-5; D is ambiguous. Trimming stripped 6 bases from V and 0 bases from J, with 6 bases between. This CDR3 comprises 13 residues. Germline CDR1 SEHNR, CDR2 FQNEAQ (reference sequence). CDR3 sequence (DNA): TGTGCCAGCAGTGTTGGTAGCAATCAGCCCCAGCATTTG. Residues: CASSVGSNQPQHL.

J is TRBJ1-4 and V is TRBV4-1; perhaps TRBD1 as D (5 bases). Germline-derived CDR1 and CDR2 are MGHRA and YSYEKL. Deletions cut 1 base from V and 8 bases from J, with 8 bases between. CDR3 length equals 13 residues. CDR3 sequence (DNA): TGCGCCAGCAGCCAAGCCAGGACAGAAAAACTGTTTTTT. This gives the protein CASSQARTEKLFF.

CDR3 region: CASSPPEDNEQFF. The DNA for the CDR3 is TGTGCCAGCTCACCACCGGAGGACAATGAGCAGTTCTTC. V usage is TRBV18 and J usage is TRBJ2-1; D possibly corresponds to TRBD2 (5 bases). CDR3 size: 13 residues. Germline values: CDR1 KGHSH, CDR2 LQKENI. Trimming removed 0 bases from V and 5 bases from J, with 5 bases in between.

This chain uses TRBV7-2 with TRBJ1-5; 7 positions match TRBD1. Germline lookup yields CDR1 SGHTA and CDR2 FQGNSA. The ends lost 5 bases at V and 6 bases at J; junction bases unmatched: 4. The CDR3 runs to 13 residues. In DNA, the CDR3 is TGTGCCAGCAGCCGAGACAGGGTTCAGCCCCAGCATTTT. Translating it yields CASSRDRVQPQHF.

The V call is TRBV12-3 or TRBV12-4, the J call TRBJ2-2, with TRBD2 matching 13 bases. The V segment lost 6 bases and the J segment 1 base; nucleotides outside the gene matches: 5. CDR3 length: 17 residues. This CDR3 reads CASRRGTSGKNTGELFF. CDR3 DNA sequence: TGTGCCAGCAGACGCGGGACTAGCGGGAAGAACACCGGGGAGCTGTTTTTT.

The chain links TRBV12-3 or TRBV12-4 to TRBJ1-5; no clear D. Trimming cost V 7 bases and J 0 bases, with 16 bases left between them. The CDR3 has 16 residues. CDR3: CASTSPPGYSNQPQHF. CDR3 DNA sequence: TGTGCCAGCACCAGTCCCCCGGGTTATAGCAATCAGCCCCAGCATTTT.

V and J are TRBV2 and TRBJ1-1; D is unclear. This CDR3 contains 12 residues. The V end was cut by 3 bases, the J end by 5 bases, with 7 bases between. Germline loops: CDR1 SNHLY, CDR2 FYNNEI. CDR3 DNA sequence: TGTGCCAGCAGTGAGGCCGGGACTGAAGCTTTCTTT. Amino acid sequence: CASSEAGTEAFF.

This clonotype was picked up a small number of times. J is TRBJ1-5 and V is TRBV12-3 or TRBV12-4, with a possible D match to TRBD1 (5 bases). The length of the CDR3 is 13 residues. V was trimmed by 8 bases and J by 0 bases, leaving 8 bases between them. CDR3 nucleotides: TGTGCCAGCCAGACAGATAGCAATCAGCCCCAGCATTTT. This gives the protein CASQTDSNQPQHF.

This clonotype was recorded a few times. This chain uses TRBV6-1 with TRBJ1-6; D possibly corresponds to TRBD1 (5 bases). The germline CDR1 and CDR2 sequences are MNHNS and SASEGT. The CDR3 totals 13 residues. With 2 bases removed from V and 11 bases from J, the gap between germline ends came to 10 bases. CDR3 bases: TGTGCCAGCAGTGAACAGGGTAGGACACCCCTCCACTTT. Its translation is CASSEQGRTPLHF.

This clonotype was detected only a few times. The chain joins TRBV28 to TRBJ1-5; no clear D gene. V lost 4 bases to trimming and J lost 0 bases, with 10 bases between them. CDR1 is MDHEN, CDR2 SYDVKM, per germline. CDR3 length: 15 amino acids. CDR3 in amino acids: CASSSREYSNQPQHF. The CDR3 DNA sequence: TGTGCCAGCAGTTCTAGGGAATATAGCAATCAGCCCCAGCATTTT.

V is TRBV12-3 or TRBV12-4 and J is TRBJ1-2; 8 nucleotides line up with TRBD1. J gave up 4 bases and V 3 bases, and 7 bases lay outside the gene matches. This CDR3 contains 15 residues. Here the CDR3 DNA reads TGTGCCAGCAGTTTGGGCAGGGGGCCGGGCTATGGCTACACCTTC. This translates into CASSLGRGPGYGYTF.

The chain employs TRBV3-1 and TRBJ2-7, with 8 bases identical to TRBD2. The V and J ends lost 6 bases and 0 bases, in that order; junction bases with no gene match: 10. Germline values: CDR1 LGHDT, CDR2 YNNKEL (reference sequence). The CDR3 is 16 amino acids. CDR3 protein: CASSLGRTSSSYEQYF. CDR3 nucleotides: TGTGCCAGCAGTCTAGGGAGGACTAGCAGCTCCTACGAGCAGTACTTC.

This clonotype was observed a handful of times. V and J are TRBV29-1 and TRBJ1-1; D perhaps matches TRBD1 (6 bases). Between the trimmed V and J ends, which lost 3 bases and 4 bases, there was a span of 12 bases. Looked up from germline, CDR1 is SQVTM and CDR2 is ANQGSEA. The length of the CDR3 is 13 residues. In DNA form, the CDR3 reads TGCAGCGTTGACCCGGGGGGCGGCACTGAAGCTTTCTTT. Residues: CSVDPGGGTEAFF. Looking up the rest from reference TRBV29-1 and TRBJ1-1 gives the full variable domain: SAVISQKPSRDICQRGTSLTIQCQVDSQVTMMFWYRQQPGQSLTLIATANQGSEATYESGFVIDKFPISRPNLTFSTLTVSNMSPEDSSIYLCSVDPGGGTEAFFGQGTRLTVV.

This clonotype was recorded a few times. V and J are TRBV4-2 and TRBJ1-2; 7 nucleotides align to TRBD1. The CDR3 has 14 amino acids. Germline V gene sequence: CDR1 LGHNA, CDR2 YNFKEQ. The V segment lost 1 base and the J segment 5 bases; nucleotides outside the gene matches: 4. The CDR3 DNA follows: TGTGCCAGCAGCCAAGCGGGACAGAATTATGGCTACACCTTC. It translates to CASSQAGQNYGYTF.

This chain joins TRBV7-9 and TRBJ1-4; 9 nucleotides line up with TRBD1. The trim removed 2 bases at V and 5 bases at J, leaving 12 bases unmatched. The CDR3 spans 18 residues. Germline CDR1 reads SEHNR; CDR2 reads FQNEAQ (reference sequence). The DNA for the CDR3 is TGTGCCAGCAGCTTACCCCGGGGACAGGGTACAAAGAATGAAAAACTGTTTTTT. Amino acid sequence: CASSLPRGQGTKNEKLFF.

This chain connects TRBV5-1 to TRBJ2-3; TRBD1 or TRBD2 may be the D gene (5 bases each). The germline V gene encodes CDR1 SGHRS and CDR2 YFSETQ. The CDR3 extends over 16 amino acids. With 4 bases removed from V and 2 bases from J, the gap between germline ends came to 17 bases. CDR3 in DNA: TGCGCCAGCAGCCCCGCGGTCGGGGCCTTCACAGATACGCAGTATTTT. Its translation: CASSPAVGAFTDTQYF.

This clonotype was counted only a few times. The J gene is TRBJ1-5, the V gene TRBV10-3; unclear D gene. The length of the CDR3 is 12 residues. Germline V CDR1 and CDR2: ENHRY, SYGVKD. The V end lost 8 bases, the J end lost 4 bases, and 9 bases lay between the germline ends. Here the CDR3 DNA reads TGTGCCATCGGACCACCTAATCAGCCCCAGCATTTT. Amino acids: CAIGPPNQPQHF.

This clonotype was picked up a small number of times. The chain couples TRBV11-2 to TRBJ2-1; D is tentatively TRBD1 or TRBD2 (5 bases each). The germline V gene has CDR1 SGHAT and CDR2 FQNNGV. V was trimmed by 5 bases and J by 4 bases, leaving 15 bases between them. This CDR3 is 15 amino acids long. The CDR3 here is CASSGGPLGYNEQFF. The CDR3 nucleotides read TGTGCCAGCAGCGGGGGACCGTTAGGTTACAATGAGCAGTTCTTC.

The chain employs TRBV20-1 and TRBJ2-3; D is unclear. CDR1 is DFQATT and CDR2 is SNEGSKA in the germline V gene (reference sequence). CDR3 length: 14 residues. V lost 1 base and J lost 1, with 9 bases in between. The CDR3 coding sequence is TGCAGTGCTAGAGTTAGTCTAGGCACAGATACGCAGTATTTT. Translation gives CSARVSLGTDTQYF.

This clonotype has only a few counts. The chain joins TRBV28 to TRBJ1-5; the match to TRBD1 covers 9 bases. Germline V lookup: CDR1 MDHEN, CDR2 SYDVKM. This CDR3 contains 16 residues. The V segment lost 5 bases and the J segment 1 base; nucleotides outside the gene matches: 6. The CDR3, as DNA: TGTGCCAGCAGTGGACCCGGGACAGGGAGCAATCAGCCCCAGCATTTT. Encoded protein: CASSGPGTGSNQPQHF.

The V call is TRBV15, the J call TRBJ2-5; D is unresolved. The V end lost 0 bases, the J end lost 1 base, and 6 bases lay between the germline ends. Germline V gives CDR1 LNHNV, CDR2 YYDKDF (reference sequence). This CDR3 has 14 amino acids. This CDR3 reads CATSRDGIQETQYF. The CDR3 nucleotides are TGTGCCACCAGCAGAGATGGCATCCAAGAGACCCAGTACTTC.

Turning to this clonotype: A read error may account for a junction end that differs from germline. The chain carries TRBV7-7 and TRBJ2-2; D remains unclear. This CDR3 is 14 amino acids long. CDR1 and CDR2 from the germline V gene are SSHAT and FNYEAQ (reference sequence). The CDR3 region has the DNA TGTGCTAGCAGCTTAGGCTTCCTTCCCGGGGAGCTGTTTTTT. This encodes CASSLGFLPGELFF.

This clonotype has only a few counts. The rearrangement links TRBV5-1 to TRBJ2-7; D not certain. The CDR3 covers 13 residues. In germline, CDR1 is SGHRS, CDR2 YFSETQ. Between the trimmed V and J ends, which lost 2 bases and 1 base, there was a span of 7 bases. Here the CDR3 DNA reads TGCGCCAGCAGCTTATCCCGGTCCTACGAGCAGTACTTC. Amino acid sequence: CASSLSRSYEQYF.

The chain links TRBV18 to TRBJ1-5; TRBD1 agrees at 7 bases. V lost 6 bases to trimming and J lost 7 bases; unmatched junction nucleotides: 6. Germline-derived CDR1 and CDR2 are KGHSH and LQKENI. The CDR3 totals 13 residues. The DNA for the CDR3 is TGTGCCAGCTCCCCCGACAGGGAGCAGCCCCAGCATTTT. Amino acid sequence: CASSPDREQPQHF.

The chain couples TRBV11-1 to TRBJ1-6, with a tentative D call TRBD1 (5 bases). V was clipped by 1 base and J by 5 bases, with 12 bases between them. The CDR3 runs 16 residues. Germline V CDR1 and CDR2: SGHAT, FQDESV (reference sequence). The CDR3 DNA sequence: TGTGCCAGCAGCTTAGAAGGAGACAGCCATAATTCACCCCTCCACTTT. As protein: CASSLEGDSHNSPLHF. Using reference TRBV11-1 and TRBJ1-6 for the parts outside the CDR3, the full variable domain is EAEVAQSPRYKITEKSQAVAFWCDPISGHATLYWYRQILGQGPELLVQFQDESVVDDSQLPKDRFSAERLKGVDSTLKIQPAELGDSAMYLCASSLEGDSHNSPLHFGNGTRLTVT.

This rearrangement joins TRBV9 to TRBJ1-4; 8 bases match TRBD1. Per the germline V gene, CDR1 is SGDLS and CDR2 is YYNGEE. V dropped 4 bases and J dropped 4; count of bases not matched to a gene: 6. The CDR3 is 15 amino acids. The CDR3 DNA sequence: TGTGCCAGCAGCAGGGGACAGGTCTTTAATGAAAAACTGTTTTTT. This codes for CASSRGQVFNEKLFF.

The chain couples TRBV10-2 to TRBJ2-3; D is possibly TRBD1 (5 bases). Germline V gene lookup returns CDR1 WSHSY and CDR2 SAAADI. V lost 2 bases and J 4 bases, leaving 16 bases between the germline ends. This CDR3 has 16 amino acids. The DNA of the CDR3 is TGCGCCAGCAGTGAGGGGGCCTCCATAGTGTCAGATACGCAGTATTTT. This translates into CASSEGASIVSDTQYF.